Following are 22 T cell receptor beta chains from one sample sequenced in a study of blood T cell repertoires in COVID-19. TCRdb's table, derived via immunoSEQ multiplex PCR, lists solely in-frame clones and lacks some. The data hold roughly 70,000 clones, with roughly 90% observed a single time. The sequencing sample was made of peripheral blood. These receptors were taken from a man older than 75 with COVID-19, enrolled during active disease.

CDR3 loop: CASSQQPGLMNTEAFF. The CDR3 DNA reads TGTGCCAGCAGCCAGCAGCCGGGACTTATGAACACTGAAGCTTTCTTT. This chain uses TRBV14 with TRBJ1-1, with D possibly being TRBD1 (5 bases). This CDR3 spans 16 amino acids. Germline CDR1 is SGHDN and CDR2 is FVKESK. V lost 3 bases and J lost 0, with 14 bases in between.

CDR3 sequence reads: CASSPRQLAGVGETQYF. The CDR3 DNA follows: TGTGCCAGCAGCCCTCGGCAGCTGGCGGGGGTTGGGGAGACCCAGTACTTC. V gene TRBV7-2 combines with J gene TRBJ2-5; 7 nucleotides line up with TRBD2. The germline gives CDR1 SGHTA, CDR2 FQGNSA. The CDR3 length is 17 residues. V lost 5 bases to trimming and J lost 5 bases; unmatched junction nucleotides: 17.

This clone is a singleton in its sample. The rearrangement uses TRBV19 and TRBJ1-2; possibly TRBD1 for D (6 bases). Trimming left V 3 bases short and J 4 bases short, with 9 bases between. The CDR3 consists of 13 residues. Germline V CDR1 and CDR2: LNHDA, SQIVND (reference sequence). The CDR3 region is CASSMGQGYGYTF. CDR3 nucleotide sequence: TGTGCCAGTAGTATGGGACAAGGCTATGGCTACACCTTC.

J is TRBJ1-6 and V is TRBV6-5; D unresolved. The CDR3 covers 14 residues. The ends were cut back, 7 bases at V and 2 bases at J, with 9 bases in the middle. The germline CDR1 and CDR2 sequences are MNHEY and SVGAGI. CDR3 DNA: TGTGCCAGCACCCGCGGAACCTATAATTCACCCCTCCACTTT. This encodes CASTRGTYNSPLHF.

The chain carries TRBV29-1 and TRBJ1-1; possibly TRBD1 for D (6 bases). The germline V gene encodes CDR1 SQVTM and CDR2 ANQGSEA. This CDR3 spans 11 amino acids. The germline V and J ends were trimmed by 4 bases and 3 bases, with 6 bases remaining between them. The CDR3 protein is CSVGQDTEAFF. CDR3 coding DNA: TGCAGCGTTGGACAGGACACTGAAGCTTTCTTT.

The V and J genes are TRBV19 and TRBJ1-6, with D possibly being TRBD1 (6 bases). CDR1 and CDR2 from the germline V gene are LNHDA and SQIVND (reference sequence). V lost 5 bases and J lost 3, with 11 bases in between. The CDR3 contains 15 residues. CDR3 DNA: TGTGCCAGTAGTTGGGGGCAGAGCTATAATTCACCCCTCCACTTT. Translated: CASSWGQSYNSPLHF.

This clone was counted between two and nine times. The chain carries TRBV7-8 and TRBJ1-1, with TRBD1 as a possible D gene (6 bases). In germline, CDR1 is SGHVS, CDR2 FQNEAQ. This CDR3 is built from 14 residues. V was clipped by 5 bases and J by 8 bases, with 18 bases between them. As DNA, the CDR3 is TGTGCCAGCAGCACCCCGTGGGGGGGGGCAGAAGCTTTCTTT. It specifies CASSTPWGGAEAFF.

V is TRBV3-1 (or the pseudogene TRBV3-2) and J is TRBJ1-1, with 9 bases that match TRBD1. Germline lookup yields CDR1 LGHDT and CDR2 YNNKEL (reference sequence). There are 13 residues in the CDR3. The junction had 7 bases not matched to a gene; V was cut back by 7 bases and J by 7 bases. As DNA, the CDR3 is TGTGCCAGCAATACAGGGGGCTTGGGTGAAGCTTTCTTT. The encoded protein is CASNTGGLGEAFF.

This clone was recorded only once. V and J are TRBV12-3 or TRBV12-4 and TRBJ2-3; a possible D gene is TRBD2 (6 bases). The CDR3 runs 13 residues. Trimming left V 10 bases short and J 3 bases short, with 14 bases between. The CDR3: CATSDYFTDTQYF. CDR3 in DNA: TGTGCCACCTCGGACTATTTTACAGATACGCAGTATTTT.

This chain uses TRBV3-1 (or the pseudogene TRBV3-2) with TRBJ2-7; TRBD1 is a possible D gene (6 bases). Germline V gene data show CDR1 as LGHDT and CDR2 as YNNKEL (reference sequence). The V end was cut by 0 bases, the J end by 5 bases, with 17 bases between. CDR3 length: 16 amino acids. CDR3 nucleotides: TGTGCCAGCAGCCAAGAATTATTGGGGGCCGGGGACGAGCAGTACTTC. This translates into CASSQELLGAGDEQYF.

This chain joins TRBV5-4 and TRBJ1-2; D gene unclear. The CDR3 has 12 residues. With 2 bases removed from V and 10 bases from J, the gap between germline ends came to 12 bases. Germline V gene sequence: CDR1 SGHNT, CDR2 YYREEE (reference sequence). CDR3 DNA: TGTGCCAGCAGCTTTCTCGAGAAGATCTACACCTTC. The encoded protein is CASSFLEKIYTF.

The rearrangement links TRBV6-1 to TRBJ1-1; 7 nucleotides match TRBD1. From germline, CDR1 is MNHNS and CDR2 SASEGT. The CDR3 runs 14 residues. The junction had 5 bases not matched to a gene; V was cut back by 2 bases and J by 5 bases. The CDR3 nucleotides read TGTGCCAGCAGTGAATCCCCAGGGGGAACTGAAGCTTTCTTT. It is translated as CASSESPGGTEAFF.

The genes are TRBV15 and TRBJ1-4; no clear D gene. The CDR3 covers 14 residues. Germline lookup yields CDR1 LNHNV and CDR2 YYDKDF (reference sequence). The ends were cut back, 1 base at V and 7 bases at J, with 10 bases in the middle. CDR3 in DNA: TGTGCCACCAGCAGAGTCGGCGGCTTTGAAAAACTGTTTTTT. It encodes CATSRVGGFEKLFF.

J is TRBJ2-3 and V is TRBV6-1; TRBD2 agrees at 12 bases. With 3 bases clipped from V and 0 bases from J, the junction kept 4 bases outside the gene matches. The CDR3 is made up of 17 amino acids. The germline V gene encodes CDR1 MNHNS and CDR2 SASEGT. The CDR3: CASSDASGGASTDTQYF. DNA of the CDR3: TGTGCCAGCAGTGACGCTAGCGGGGGGGCTAGCACAGATACGCAGTATTTT.

This rearrangement joins TRBV15 to TRBJ1-4; no firm D call. This CDR3 comprises 15 residues. Germline CDR1 LNHNV, CDR2 YYDKDF (reference sequence). Between the trimmed V and J ends, which lost 0 bases and 7 bases, there was a span of 12 bases. CDR3 region: CATSREKQVAEKLFF. The CDR3 DNA reads as TGTGCCACCAGCAGAGAGAAGCAGGTGGCTGAAAAACTGTTTTTT.

J is TRBJ2-7 and V is TRBV5-4; 7 bases line up with TRBD1. V shed 0 bases, J shed 2 bases, and the junction held 5 bases outside the gene matches. Germline V gene lookup returns CDR1 SGHNT and CDR2 YYREEE (reference sequence). The CDR3 spans 15 residues. CDR3 residues: CASSLDPGTAYEQYF. CDR3 coding DNA: TGTGCCAGCAGCTTGGATCCAGGGACAGCCTACGAGCAGTACTTC.

This chain connects TRBV5-1 to TRBJ1-1, with a tentative D call TRBD1 (6 bases). The CDR3 has 14 residues. V lost 1 base and J lost 6, with 13 bases in between. Germline V gives CDR1 SGHRS, CDR2 YFSETQ. CDR3 amino acids: CASSLFAGASEAFF. The CDR3, as DNA: TGCGCCAGCAGCTTGTTTGCGGGGGCCTCTGAAGCTTTCTTT.

This clone was counted between two and nine times. This rearrangement joins TRBV7-2 to TRBJ2-1; 11 nucleotides align to TRBD1. With 4 bases clipped from V and 7 bases from J, the junction kept 6 bases outside the gene matches. The CDR3 sequence is 15 residues long. Germline V gives CDR1 SGHTA, CDR2 FQGNSA. The CDR3 region has the DNA TGTGCCAGCAGCTACGGACAGGGGGCGGGGAATGAGCAGTTCTTC. Amino acid sequence: CASSYGQGAGNEQFF. The whole variable domain, remainder taken from reference TRBV7-2 and TRBJ2-1, is GAGVSQSPSNKVTEKGKDVELRCDPISGHTALYWYRQSLGQGLEFLIYFQGNSAPDKSGLPSDRFSAERTGGSVSTLTIQRTQQEDSAVYLCASSYGQGAGNEQFFGPGTRLTVL.

The chain is built from TRBV5-4 and TRBJ1-1, with D hard to call. CDR1 SGHNT and CDR2 YYREEE come from the germline V gene (reference sequence). The CDR3 is 14 residues long. V dropped 4 bases and J dropped 7 bases, with 17 bases sitting between them. The CDR3 region has the DNA TGTGCCAGCAGCCCCCTCGGGGAAAGGAATGAAGCTTTCTTT. Translated: CASSPLGERNEAFF.

This chain connects TRBV5-1 to TRBJ1-5; D perhaps matches TRBD1 (5 bases). Trimming pared 3 bases from V and 4 bases from J, leaving 11 bases between. The CDR3 totals 14 residues. CDR1 and CDR2 from the germline V gene are SGHRS and YFSETQ. Written as DNA, the CDR3 is TGCGCCAGCAGCTACGACAGCCAGAATCAGCCCCAGCATTTT. Its translation: CASSYDSQNQPQHF.

The table lists this clone with a few counts. J is TRBJ1-2 and V is TRBV28; 12 bases agree with TRBD1. V dropped 3 bases and J dropped 9; count of bases not matched to a gene: 11. Germline V gene data show CDR1 as MDHEN and CDR2 as SYDVKM. The CDR3 runs to 16 residues. This CDR3 reads CASSFSSRDRGPRYTF. The CDR3 DNA follows: TGTGCCAGCAGTTTCTCCTCCCGGGACAGGGGGCCTCGCTACACCTTC.

The chain couples TRBV7-9 to TRBJ1-3; D is possibly TRBD1 (5 bases). Germline CDR1 reads SEHNR; CDR2 reads FQNEAQ (reference sequence). The CDR3 contains 15 residues. Trimming pared 1 base from V and 3 bases from J, leaving 10 bases between. The CDR3 DNA is TGTGCCAGCAGCTTAGGGAGACAGAGTGGAAACACCATATATTTT. As protein: CASSLGRQSGNTIYF.